A selection of T cell receptor beta chains follows, all from one sample in a study of blood T cell repertoires in COVID-19. Sequenced by immunoSEQ multiplex PCR; TCRdb stores in-frame clones only, minus some. Of around 290,000 clones listed, approximately 86% are singletons. The sequenced sample consisted of PBMCs or T cells enriched from blood (not recorded which). All receptors come from a woman aged 18-30 years who had recovered from COVID-19. The CDR3 runs from the conserved cysteine through the conserved F or W. Each record gives: V gene, D gene, J gene, CDR3 DNA, CDR3 protein. A D gene is named only where the DNA matches it firmly.

TRBV7-8	TRBD2	TRBJ2-7	TGTGCCAGCAGCTCCGAGGTGAGGGAGGGAACCTACGAGCAGTACTTC	CASSSEVREGTYEQYF
TRBV14	-	TRBJ1-1	TGTGCCAGCAGCCAAGATCGACAGATGAACACTGAAGCTTTCTTT	CASSQDRQMNTEAFF
TRBV2	-	TRBJ2-7	TGTGCCAGCAGGGTGGGCGAGATTGGGTCCTACGAGCAGTACTTC	CASRVGEIGSYEQYF
TRBV11-2	-	TRBJ2-3	TGTGCCAGCAGCTTAGCTGGCAGGAGCACAGATACGCAGTATTTT	CASSLAGRSTDTQYF
TRBV28	TRBD1	TRBJ1-5	TGTGCCAGCACCACAGGGGGCAGACGAAATAGCAATCAGCCCCAGCATTTT	CASTTGGRRNSNQPQHF
TRBV7-9	-	TRBJ1-1	TGTGCCAGCAGCTTACAGGGACTCCGCGTGAACACTGAAGCTTTCTTT	CASSLQGLRVNTEAFF
TRBV4-3	-	TRBJ2-2	TGCGCCAGCAGCCAAGATTGGACTCCTCACCGGGAGCTGTTTTTT	CASSQDWTPHRELFF
TRBV19	-	TRBJ1-2	TGTGCCAGTAGTACAGGGGAAGGCTATGGCTACACCTTC	CASSTGEGYGYTF
TRBV5-4	-	TRBJ1-1	TGTGCCAGCAGCGTATCAGCGGAAGAGTGGAACACTGAAGCTTTCTTT	CASSVSAEEWNTEAFF
TRBV11-3	-	TRBJ2-1	TGTGCCAGCAGCGCGGACAGCCCCTACAATGAGCAGTTCTTC	CASSADSPYNEQFF